This TCR beta chain was retrieved from a study of T cell responses to AZD1222 COVID-19 vaccine. As for the study in general: The study pooled second doses at about 4 or about 12 weeks.

Findings and caveats of the study: Within unmutated variant regions lay the reported targets of nearly half of spike-specific TCRs. Donor demographics were predominantly white British with a female majority; clonal diversity may be underestimated. Two doses of AZD1222 preceded a rise in Spike-specific TCR breadth and depth.

Profiled with immunoSEQ multiplex PCR; TCRdb holds only in-frame clones, not every one. The sample holds 120,000 or so clones, about 89% seen once. The CDR3 is 14 amino acids. Germline V gives CDR1 SGDLS, CDR2 YYNGEE. Deletions cut 3 bases from V and 2 bases from J, with 12 bases between. Turning to this clone: What it binds is not known.

The V gene is TRBV9, the J gene TRBJ2-7; no reliable D call. This receptor was obtained from an adult in good health. This specimen was peripheral blood, taken on day 0 of AZD1222 vaccination. CDR3 loop: CASSAQEVPYEQYF. CDR3 nucleotides: TGTGCCAGCAGCGCCCAAGAAGTGCCCTACGAGCAGTACTTC.